This TCR beta chain was retrieved from a study of OX40 agonist ivuxolimab in advanced cancers. Looking at the study overall: Intravenous ivuxolimab was administered to patients every 2 weeks at 0.01 to 10 mg/kg.

The CDR3 totals 17 residues. Germline assignment: CDR1 SGHRS and CDR2 YFSETQ. V lost 6 bases and J 6 bases, leaving 24 bases between the germline ends. Produced via immunoSEQ multiplex PCR; TCRdb's table is partial and in-frame only. The sample shows about 68,000 clones, approximately 87% of them seen only once. The origin of this receptor is an adult with an advanced solid tumor such as melanoma, head and neck, liver or kidney cancer. The sequencing here drew on CD4+ or CD8+ T cells sorted from blood, taken in a trial of the OX40 agonist ivuxolimab. The chain is built from TRBV5-1 and TRBJ2-2, with D perhaps TRBD1 (6 bases). This CDR3 is CASTKQGTGLGAGELFF. As DNA, the CDR3 is TGCGCCAGCACCAAGCAGGGGACCGGGCTGGGTGCCGGGGAGCTGTTTTTT.